This entry lists 3 T cell receptor beta chains sequenced from one sample in a study of T cell changes during pregnancy in multiple sclerosis. The repertoire was sequenced with immunoSEQ multiplex PCR; TCRdb's copy has only in-frame clones and lacks some. The sample consists of some 80,000 clones, approximately 95% of them appearing once. The material was CD4+ T cells from peripheral blood mononuclear cells, obtained after pregnancy. These receptors were collected from a female donor with multiple sclerosis, enrolled in a pregnancy study.

J is TRBJ1-2 and V is TRBV19; the match to TRBD1 covers 12 bases. Germline V gene sequence: CDR1 LNHDA, CDR2 SQIVND (reference sequence). J was trimmed by 8 bases and V by 4 bases; bases with no gene match: 8. There are 15 residues in the CDR3. The CDR3 loop is CASSNPGQGAGGYTF. DNA of the CDR3: TGTGCCAGTAGTAACCCGGGACAGGGGGCGGGAGGCTACACCTTC.

The chain combines TRBV21-1 with TRBJ1-3; TRBD1 was called by the table and not checked on the DNA. TRBV21-1 represents a pseudogene. The CDR3 is 21 amino acids. The CDR3 reads CASSKGAVPTPDLSSGNTIYF. The DNA of the CDR3 is TGTGCCAGCAGCAAAGGGGCCGTCCCTACGCCGGATCTTAGCTCTGGAAACACCATATATTTT.

The chain uses TRBV28 and TRBJ2-3; 7 positions match TRBD2. CDR3 size: 20 residues. Trimming removed 6 bases from V and 0 bases from J; junction bases left unmatched: 21. CDR1 is MDHEN and CDR2 is SYDVKM in the germline V gene. The CDR3 DNA is TGTGCCAGCAGAACATGGGGGGGAAGAGGATTCGGATCTAGCACAGATACGCAGTATTTT. Encoded protein: CASRTWGGRGFGSSTDTQYF.